This T cell receptor (beta chain) was identified during a study of T-cell reconstitution after alpha-beta-depleted transplantation in children. Overall study results and limits: Elevated TCRbeta diversity at day 60 was traced, in some patients, to surviving recipient T cells and thymic progenitors. Newly produced T cells mostly provided counts and TCRbeta diversity after one year, as hyperexpanded clones declined.

As it was prepared, the TCRbeta library received unique molecular identifiers. A single record per CDR3 protein comes from TCRdb applying MiXCR to the PCR reads. The sample lists hundreds of thousands of distinct CDR3 sequences, more than 9% occurring once. Germline values: CDR1 SGHVS, CDR2 FQNEAQ. The V end was cut by 4 bases, the J end by 5 bases, with 20 bases between. CDR3 size: 16 residues. With regard to this clonotype: Antigen: not known.

This material consisted of PBMCs, taken before TCRalphabeta/CD19-depleted stem cell transplant. The clonotype was recovered from a child aged 2-15 years with inherited bone marrow failure, due to receive a stem cell transplant. The rearrangement uses TRBV7-8 and TRBJ1-1; D is possibly TRBD1 (5 bases). CDR3: CASSSANARVGTEAFF. For the CDR3, the DNA is TGTGCCAGCAGCTCGGCAAACGCCAGGGTGGGAACTGAAGCTTTCTTT.